This T cell receptor (beta chain) was sequenced in a study of neurological immune-mediated disorders. Study-level information: There were 35 or so multiple sclerosis patients; approximately 30 were relapsing-remitting and 3 were secondary progressive. Study-wide results and caveats: Because no CDR3 amino acid sequences were shared across subjects by expanded clones, private repertoires were suggested in all groups.

The table lists this clonotype with many counts. Its antigen is not identified. The cDNA came from 5'RACE, which used 10-nucleotide random UMIs. TCRdb passed the 5' RACE reads through MiXCR, listing each CDR3 protein once. The data show 80,000 to 85,000 distinct CDR3 sequences, with just over 2.5% seen just once and more than 0.95% held by the top ten. The source is a woman aged 25 to 45 with multiple sclerosis. The source material was PBMCs.

The CDR3 bases are TGCGCCAGCAACCCAATTACGCCCGGCGGGACTAACACTGAAGCTTTCTTT. Its protein is CASNPITPGGTNTEAFF. V gene TRBV10-2 combines with J gene TRBJ1-1; the D gene is possibly TRBD1 (5 bases). The CDR3 extends over 17 amino acids. Germline assignment: CDR1 WSHSY and CDR2 SAAADI. The V gene lost 7 bases and the J gene lost 2 bases, with 23 bases spanning the gap.